The clone carrying this T cell receptor (beta chain) was found many times. Primed by a sample-barcoded 5' primer and a J-beta primer mix, a second PCR proceeded for 7 to 11 cycles. Each CDR3 protein gets one entry after TCRdb re-called the 5' RACE reads with MiXCR. The table includes roughly 1.5 million distinct CDR3 sequences, under 55% detected once. The data derive from a study of blood T cells in healthy people across ages. Germline V gene data show CDR1 as DFQATT and CDR2 as SNEGSKA (reference sequence). Trimming cost V 5 bases and J 3 bases, with 20 bases left between them. The CDR3 spans 16 residues. Every sample had a minimum of 6 million PBMCs isolated.

Sample: blood. The chain employs TRBV20-1 and TRBJ2-4, with a possible D match to TRBD2 (5 bases). This receptor was identified in a woman younger than 35 in good health. The CDR3 region has the DNA TGCAGTGCTCAGATCCCCCCCTTTGGGAGCAAAAACATTCAGTACTTC. It specifies CSAQIPPFGSKNIQYF.